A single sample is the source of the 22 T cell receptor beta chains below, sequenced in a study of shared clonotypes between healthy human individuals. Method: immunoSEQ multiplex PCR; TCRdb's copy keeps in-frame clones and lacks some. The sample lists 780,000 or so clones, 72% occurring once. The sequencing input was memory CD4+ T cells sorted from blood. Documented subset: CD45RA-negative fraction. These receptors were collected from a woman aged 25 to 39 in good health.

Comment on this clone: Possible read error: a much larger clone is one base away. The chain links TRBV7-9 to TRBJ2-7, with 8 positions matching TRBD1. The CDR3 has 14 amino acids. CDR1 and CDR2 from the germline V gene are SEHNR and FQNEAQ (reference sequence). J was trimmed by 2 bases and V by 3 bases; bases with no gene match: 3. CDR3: CASSFGQGPYEQYF. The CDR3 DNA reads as TGTGCCAGCAGCTTCGGACAGGGTCCCTACGAGCAGTACTTC.

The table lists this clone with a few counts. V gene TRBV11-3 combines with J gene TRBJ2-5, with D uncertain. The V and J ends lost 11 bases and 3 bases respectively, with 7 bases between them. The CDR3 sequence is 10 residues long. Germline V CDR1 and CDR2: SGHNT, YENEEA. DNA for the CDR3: TGTGCCGGCCGCAAAGAGACCCAGTACTTC. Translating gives CAGRKETQYF.

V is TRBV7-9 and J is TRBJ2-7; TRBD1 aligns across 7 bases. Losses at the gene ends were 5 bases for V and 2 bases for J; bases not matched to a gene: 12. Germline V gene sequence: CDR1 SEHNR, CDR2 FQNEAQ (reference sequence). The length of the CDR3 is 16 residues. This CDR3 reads CASSDTGALSPYEQYF. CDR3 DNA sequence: TGTGCCAGCAGCGATACAGGGGCCCTCTCTCCCTACGAGCAGTACTTC.

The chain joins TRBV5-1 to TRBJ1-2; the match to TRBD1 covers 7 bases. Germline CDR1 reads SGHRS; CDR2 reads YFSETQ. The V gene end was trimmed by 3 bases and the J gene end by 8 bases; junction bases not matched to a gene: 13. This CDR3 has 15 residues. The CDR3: CASSSDENRGEGYTF. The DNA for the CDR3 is TGCGCCAGCAGCTCGGACGAAAACAGGGGAGAAGGCTACACCTTC.

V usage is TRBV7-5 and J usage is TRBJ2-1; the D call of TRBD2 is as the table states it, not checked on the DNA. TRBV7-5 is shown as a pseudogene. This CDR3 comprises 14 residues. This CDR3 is CVRRGLEAMDEQFF. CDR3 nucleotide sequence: TGTGTCAGAAGGGGACTTGAAGCTATGGATGAGCAGTTCTTC.

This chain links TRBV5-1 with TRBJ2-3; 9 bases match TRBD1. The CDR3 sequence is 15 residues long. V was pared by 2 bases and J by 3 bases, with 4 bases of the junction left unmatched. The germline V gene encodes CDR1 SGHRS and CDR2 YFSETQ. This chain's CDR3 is CASSFTGGSTDTQYF. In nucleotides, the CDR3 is TGCGCCAGCAGCTTTACAGGGGGCTCGACAGATACGCAGTATTTT.

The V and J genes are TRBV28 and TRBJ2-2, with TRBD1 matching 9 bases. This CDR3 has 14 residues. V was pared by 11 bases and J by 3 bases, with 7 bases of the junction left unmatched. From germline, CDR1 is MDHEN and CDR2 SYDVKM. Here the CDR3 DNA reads TGTGCCGCGAAACAGGGGGCGTACACCGGGGAGCTGTTTTTT. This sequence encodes CAAKQGAYTGELFF.

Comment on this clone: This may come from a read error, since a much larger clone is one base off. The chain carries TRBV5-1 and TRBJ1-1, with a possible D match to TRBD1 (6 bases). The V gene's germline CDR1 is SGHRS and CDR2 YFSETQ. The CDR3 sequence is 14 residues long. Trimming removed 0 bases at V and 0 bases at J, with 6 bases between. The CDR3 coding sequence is TGCGCCAGCAGCTTGGGGGACATGAACACTGAAGCTTTCTTT. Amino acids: CASSLGDMNTEAFF.

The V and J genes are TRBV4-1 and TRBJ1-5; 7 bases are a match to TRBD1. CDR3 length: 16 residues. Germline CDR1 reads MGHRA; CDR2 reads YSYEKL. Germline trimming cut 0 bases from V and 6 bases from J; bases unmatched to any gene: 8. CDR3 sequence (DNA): TGCGCCAGCAGCCAAGATGAAGTACAGGGGATTCAGCCCCAGCATTTT. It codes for CASSQDEVQGIQPQHF.

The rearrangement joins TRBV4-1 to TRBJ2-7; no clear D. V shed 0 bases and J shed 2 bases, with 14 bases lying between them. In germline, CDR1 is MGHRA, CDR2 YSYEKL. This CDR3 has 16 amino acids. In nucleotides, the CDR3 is TGCGCCAGCAGCCAAGATCTAGGTGAAGCTCCCTACGAGCAGTACTTC. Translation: CASSQDLGEAPYEQYF.

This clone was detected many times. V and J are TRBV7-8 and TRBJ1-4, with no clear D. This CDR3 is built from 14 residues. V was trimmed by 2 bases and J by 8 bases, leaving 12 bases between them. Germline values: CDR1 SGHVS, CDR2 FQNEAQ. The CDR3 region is CASSLWAMGEKLFF. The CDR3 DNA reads TGTGCCAGCAGCTTATGGGCTATGGGGGAAAAACTGTTTTTT.

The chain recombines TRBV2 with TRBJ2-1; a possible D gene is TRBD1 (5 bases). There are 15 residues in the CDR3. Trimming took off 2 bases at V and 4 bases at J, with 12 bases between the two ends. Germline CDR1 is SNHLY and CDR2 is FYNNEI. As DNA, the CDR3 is TGTGCCAGCAGTGAAAGTTTGCAGGGATACAATGAGCAGTTCTTC. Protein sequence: CASSESLQGYNEQFF.

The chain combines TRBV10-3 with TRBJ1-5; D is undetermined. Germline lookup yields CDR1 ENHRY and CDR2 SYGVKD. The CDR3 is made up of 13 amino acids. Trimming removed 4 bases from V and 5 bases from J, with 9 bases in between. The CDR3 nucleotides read TGTGCCATCAGTGCGGGGTCCCATCAGCCCCAGCATTTT. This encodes CAISAGSHQPQHF.

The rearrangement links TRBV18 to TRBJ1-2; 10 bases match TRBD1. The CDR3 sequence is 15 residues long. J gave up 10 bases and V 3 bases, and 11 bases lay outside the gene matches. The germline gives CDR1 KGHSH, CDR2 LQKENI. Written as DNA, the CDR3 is TGTGCCAGCTCACCTCCGGGACAGGGGACCTTCGACTACACCTTC. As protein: CASSPPGQGTFDYTF.

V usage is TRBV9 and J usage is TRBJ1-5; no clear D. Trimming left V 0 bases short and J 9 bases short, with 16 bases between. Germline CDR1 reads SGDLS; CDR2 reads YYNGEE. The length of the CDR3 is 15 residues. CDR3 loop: CASSVVEVPNRPQHF. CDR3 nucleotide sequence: TGTGCCAGCAGCGTAGTTGAAGTACCCAACCGGCCCCAGCATTTT. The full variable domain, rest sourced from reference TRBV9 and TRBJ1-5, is DSGVTQTPKHLITATGQRVTLRCSPRSGDLSVYWYQQSLDQGLQFLIQYYNGEERAKGNILERFSAQQFPDLHSELNLSSLELGDSALYFCASSVVEVPNRPQHFGDGTRLSIL.

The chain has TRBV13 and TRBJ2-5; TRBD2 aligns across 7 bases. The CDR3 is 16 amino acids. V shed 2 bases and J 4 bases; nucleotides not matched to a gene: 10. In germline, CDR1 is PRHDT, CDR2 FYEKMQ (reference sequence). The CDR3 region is CASSLRGPGRGETQYF. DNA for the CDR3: TGTGCCAGCAGCTTACGCGGGCCAGGGAGGGGAGAGACCCAGTACTTC.

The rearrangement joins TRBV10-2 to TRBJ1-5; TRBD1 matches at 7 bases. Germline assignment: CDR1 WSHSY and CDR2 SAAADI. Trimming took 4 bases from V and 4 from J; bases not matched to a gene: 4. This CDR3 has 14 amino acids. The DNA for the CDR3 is TGCGCCAGCAGTGTAGACAGGGCAAATCAGCCCCAGCATTTT. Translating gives CASSVDRANQPQHF.

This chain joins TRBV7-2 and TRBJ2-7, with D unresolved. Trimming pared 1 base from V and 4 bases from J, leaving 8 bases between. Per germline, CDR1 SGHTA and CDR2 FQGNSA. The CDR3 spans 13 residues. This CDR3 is CASSLVPDYEQYF. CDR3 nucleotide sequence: TGTGCCAGCAGCTTAGTCCCAGATTACGAGCAGTACTTC.

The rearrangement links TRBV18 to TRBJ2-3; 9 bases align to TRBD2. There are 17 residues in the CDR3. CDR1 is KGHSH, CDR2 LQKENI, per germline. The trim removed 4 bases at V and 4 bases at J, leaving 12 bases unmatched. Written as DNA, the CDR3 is TGTGCCAGCTCACAAGGGGTCCTAGCGGGATCGCCAGATACGCAGTATTTT. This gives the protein CASSQGVLAGSPDTQYF.

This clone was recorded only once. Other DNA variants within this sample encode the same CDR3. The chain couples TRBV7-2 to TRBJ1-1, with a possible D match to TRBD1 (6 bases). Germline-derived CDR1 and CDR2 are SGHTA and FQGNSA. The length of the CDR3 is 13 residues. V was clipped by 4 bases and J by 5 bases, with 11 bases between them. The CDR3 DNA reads TGTGCCAGCAGCTCGCAGGGGCGGACTGAAGCTTTCTTT. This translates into CASSSQGRTEAFF.

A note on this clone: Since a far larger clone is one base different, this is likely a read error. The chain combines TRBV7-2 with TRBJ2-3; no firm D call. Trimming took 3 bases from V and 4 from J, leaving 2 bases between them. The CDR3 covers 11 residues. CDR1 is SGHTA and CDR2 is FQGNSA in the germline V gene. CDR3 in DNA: TGTGCCAGCAGCTTCCCAGATACGCAGTATTTT. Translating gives CASSFPDTQYF.

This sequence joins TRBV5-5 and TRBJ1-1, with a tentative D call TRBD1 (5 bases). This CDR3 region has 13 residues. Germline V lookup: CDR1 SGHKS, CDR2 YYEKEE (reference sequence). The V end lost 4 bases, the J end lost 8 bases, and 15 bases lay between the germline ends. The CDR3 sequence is CASSPTVRNEAFF. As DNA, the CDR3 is TGTGCCAGCAGCCCGACAGTTCGAAACGAAGCTTTCTTT. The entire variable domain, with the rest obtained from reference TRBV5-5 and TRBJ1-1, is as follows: DAGVTQSPTHLIKTRGQQVTLRCSPISGHKSVSWYQQVLGQGPQFIFQYYEKEERGRGNFPDRFSARQFPNYSSELNVNALLLGDSALYLCASSPTVRNEAFFGQGTRLTVV.